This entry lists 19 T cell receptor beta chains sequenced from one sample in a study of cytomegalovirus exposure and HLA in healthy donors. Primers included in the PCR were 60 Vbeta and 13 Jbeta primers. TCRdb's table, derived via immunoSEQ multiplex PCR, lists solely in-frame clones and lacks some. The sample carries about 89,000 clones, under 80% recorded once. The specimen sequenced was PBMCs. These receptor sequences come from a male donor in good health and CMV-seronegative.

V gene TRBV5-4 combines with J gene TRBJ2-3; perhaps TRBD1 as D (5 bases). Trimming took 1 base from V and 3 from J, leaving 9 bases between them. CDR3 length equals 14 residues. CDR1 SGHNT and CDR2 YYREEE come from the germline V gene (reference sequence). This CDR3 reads CASSLQGVTDTQYF. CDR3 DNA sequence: TGTGCCAGCAGCTTGCAAGGGGTGACAGATACGCAGTATTTT.

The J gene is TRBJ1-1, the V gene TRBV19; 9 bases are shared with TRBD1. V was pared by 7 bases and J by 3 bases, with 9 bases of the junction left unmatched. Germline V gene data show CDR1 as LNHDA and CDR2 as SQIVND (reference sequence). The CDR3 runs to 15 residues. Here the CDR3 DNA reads TGTGCCAGTATGGGACAGGGTGTCGGGCACACTGAAGCTTTCTTT. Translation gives CASMGQGVGHTEAFF. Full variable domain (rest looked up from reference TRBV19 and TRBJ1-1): DGGITQSPKYLFRKEGQNVTLSCEQNLNHDAMYWYRQDPGQGLRLIYYSQIVNDFQKGDIAEGYSVSREKKESFPLTVTSAQKNPTAFYLCASMGQGVGHTEAFFGQGTRLTVV.

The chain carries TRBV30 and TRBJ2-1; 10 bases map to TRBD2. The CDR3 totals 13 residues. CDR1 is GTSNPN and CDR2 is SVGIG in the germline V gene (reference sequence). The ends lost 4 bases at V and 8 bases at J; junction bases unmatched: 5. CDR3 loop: CAWTASGSYEQFF. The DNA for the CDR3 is TGTGCCTGGACGGCTAGCGGGAGCTATGAGCAGTTCTTC.

CDR3 bases: TGTGCCACCAGCAGAGATGGAACCCGACAGGTAGCCTACGAGCAGTACTTC. It codes for CATSRDGTRQVAYEQYF. This chain connects TRBV15 to TRBJ2-7; D perhaps matches TRBD1 (6 bases). Between the trimmed V and J ends, which lost 0 bases and 2 bases, there was a span of 17 bases. Germline CDR1 LNHNV, CDR2 YYDKDF (reference sequence). There are 17 residues in the CDR3.

CDR3 DNA sequence: TGTGCCTGGATTCCCGGGACAGGGCGAACCGGGGAGCTGTTTTTT. Residues: CAWIPGTGRTGELFF. The V gene is TRBV30, the J gene TRBJ2-2; 9 bases are shared with TRBD1. V shed 4 bases, J shed 5 bases, and the junction held 8 bases outside the gene matches. The CDR3 totals 15 residues. Germline V gene data show CDR1 as GTSNPN and CDR2 as SVGIG (reference sequence).

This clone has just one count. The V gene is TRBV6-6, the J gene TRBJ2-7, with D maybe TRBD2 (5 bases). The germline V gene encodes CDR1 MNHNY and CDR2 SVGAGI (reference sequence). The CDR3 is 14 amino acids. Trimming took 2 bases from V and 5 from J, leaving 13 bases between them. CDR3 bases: TGTGCCAGCAGTTACCTCGGGGTCCGGGACGAGCAGTACTTC. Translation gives CASSYLGVRDEQYF.

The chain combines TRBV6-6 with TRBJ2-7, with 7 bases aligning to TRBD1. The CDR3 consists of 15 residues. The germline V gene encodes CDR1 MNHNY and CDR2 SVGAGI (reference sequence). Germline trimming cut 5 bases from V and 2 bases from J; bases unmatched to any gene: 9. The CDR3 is CASSRTTGPPYEQYF. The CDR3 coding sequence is TGTGCCAGCAGTCGCACGACAGGGCCCCCCTACGAGCAGTACTTC.

This CDR3 reads CASSVDPSGGTDTQYF. Here the CDR3 DNA reads TGTGCCAGCAGCGTAGATCCTAGCGGGGGCACAGATACGCAGTATTTT. The rearrangement joins TRBV9 to TRBJ2-3; 9 nucleotides agree with TRBD2. Germline V gene lookup returns CDR1 SGDLS and CDR2 YYNGEE. The CDR3 spans 16 residues. The ends lost 0 bases at V and 1 base at J; junction bases unmatched: 3.

CDR3 bases: TGTGCCAGCAGAATCAGGGGGGCCGGATCCTACGAGCAGTACTTC. Translating gives CASRIRGAGSYEQYF. The chain links TRBV28 to TRBJ2-7, with D possibly being TRBD1 (7 bases). Trimming cost V 6 bases and J 1 base, with 16 bases left between them. CDR3 length equals 15 residues. Germline CDR1 and CDR2: MDHEN and SYDVKM.

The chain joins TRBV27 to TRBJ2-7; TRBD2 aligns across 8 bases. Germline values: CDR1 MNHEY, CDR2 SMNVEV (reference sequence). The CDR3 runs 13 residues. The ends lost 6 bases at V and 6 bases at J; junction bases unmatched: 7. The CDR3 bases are TGTGCCAGCAGCTTAGGACTAGCCTGCGAGCAGTACTTC. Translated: CASSLGLACEQYF.

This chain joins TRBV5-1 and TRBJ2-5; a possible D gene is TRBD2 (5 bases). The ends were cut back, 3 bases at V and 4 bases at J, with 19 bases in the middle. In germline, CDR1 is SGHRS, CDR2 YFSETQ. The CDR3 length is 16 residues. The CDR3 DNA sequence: TGCGCCAGCAGCTCTCACGGGTCGGGGTGGTTAGAGACCCAGTACTTC. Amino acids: CASSSHGSGWLETQYF.

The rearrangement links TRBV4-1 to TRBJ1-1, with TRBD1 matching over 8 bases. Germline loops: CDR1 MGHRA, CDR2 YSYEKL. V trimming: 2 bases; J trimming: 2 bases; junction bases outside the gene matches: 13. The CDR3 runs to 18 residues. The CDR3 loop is CASSQPDRVGVPNTEAFF. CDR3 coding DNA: TGCGCCAGCAGCCAACCGGACAGGGTTGGGGTACCCAACACTGAAGCTTTCTTT.

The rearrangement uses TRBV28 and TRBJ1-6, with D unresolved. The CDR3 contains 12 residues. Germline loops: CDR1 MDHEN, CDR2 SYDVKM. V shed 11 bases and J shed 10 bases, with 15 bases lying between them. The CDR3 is CASGEGGSPLHF. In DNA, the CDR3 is TGTGCCTCCGGGGAAGGAGGCTCACCCCTCCACTTT.

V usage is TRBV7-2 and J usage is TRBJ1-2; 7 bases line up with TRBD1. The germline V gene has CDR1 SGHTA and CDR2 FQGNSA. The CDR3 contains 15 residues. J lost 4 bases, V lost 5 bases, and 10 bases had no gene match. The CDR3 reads CASSLPPTGRYGYTF. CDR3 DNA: TGTGCCAGCAGCCTCCCCCCGACAGGGCGCTATGGCTACACCTTC.

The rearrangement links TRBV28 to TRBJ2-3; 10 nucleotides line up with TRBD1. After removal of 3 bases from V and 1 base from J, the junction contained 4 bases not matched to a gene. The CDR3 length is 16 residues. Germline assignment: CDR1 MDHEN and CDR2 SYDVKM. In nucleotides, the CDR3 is TGTGCCAGCAGTTTCCTAGGACAGGGGGGCACAGATACGCAGTATTTT. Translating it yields CASSFLGQGGTDTQYF.

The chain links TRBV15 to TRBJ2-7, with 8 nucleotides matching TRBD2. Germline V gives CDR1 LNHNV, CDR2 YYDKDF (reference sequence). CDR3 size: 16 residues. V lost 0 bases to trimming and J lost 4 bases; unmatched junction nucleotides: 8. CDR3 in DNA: TGTGCCACCAGCAGAGATTTGAGGACTAGCAGGTACGAGCAGTACTTC. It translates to CATSRDLRTSRYEQYF.

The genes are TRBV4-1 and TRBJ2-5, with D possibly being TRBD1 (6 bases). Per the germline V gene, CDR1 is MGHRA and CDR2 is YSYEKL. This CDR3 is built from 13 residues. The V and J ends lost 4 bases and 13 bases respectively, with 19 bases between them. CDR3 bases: TGCGCCAGCAGCCCACCAGGGGCGGAGAACCGGTACTTC. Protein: CASSPPGAENRYF.

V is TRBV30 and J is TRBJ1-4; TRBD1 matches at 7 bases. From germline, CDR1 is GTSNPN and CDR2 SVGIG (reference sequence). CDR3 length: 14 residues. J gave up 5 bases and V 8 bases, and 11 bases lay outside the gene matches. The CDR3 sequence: CAGTQGLGNEKLFF. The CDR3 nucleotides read TGTGCCGGGACACAGGGGTTGGGGAATGAAAAACTGTTTTTT.

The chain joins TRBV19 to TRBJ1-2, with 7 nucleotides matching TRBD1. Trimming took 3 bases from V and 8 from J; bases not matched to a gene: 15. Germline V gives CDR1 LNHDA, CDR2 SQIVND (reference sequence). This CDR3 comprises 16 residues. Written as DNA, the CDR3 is TGTGCCAGTAGTATGCGTCGAGCCAGGGGGGAAATAGGCTACACCTTC. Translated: CASSMRRARGEIGYTF.